This T cell receptor (beta chain) derives from a study of shared clonotypes between healthy human individuals. Overall study: Donors consisted of a couple of women and a few men between 18 and 49.

The study's findings and limits: Naive subsets typically showed greater estimated richness than memory subsets. A small donor pool kept down the genetic and exposure-history diversity that was represented.

Of note for this clone: Its antigen is as yet unknown.

The naive CD8 fraction comprised CD45RO-negative cells positively selected for CCR7 and excluded terminally differentiated effector memory CD45RA+ cells. The CDR3 contains 16 residues. V gave up 5 bases and J gave up 2 bases; unmatched junction bases: 11. CDR1 is MNHEY, CDR2 SMNVEV, per germline (reference sequence). Several immunoSEQ plates held equal portions of the genomic DNA taken from each subset. Generated by immunoSEQ multiplex PCR, the TCRdb table keeps only in-frame clones and is missing some. The sample includes around 2,000,000 clones, about 95% of them seen just once. The chain has TRBV27 and TRBJ2-7; 8 nucleotides agree with TRBD1. This TCR came from a man younger than 35 in good health. Input material: naive CD8+ T cells sorted from blood. CDR3 region: CASSPQRQGPTYEQYF. The CDR3 nucleotides are TGTGCCAGCAGTCCCCAAAGACAGGGGCCGACCTACGAGCAGTACTTC.